This TCR beta chain is drawn from a study of CD8+ T cells in alopecia areata. Treatment described: oral pan-JAK inhibitor, 5-10 mg twice daily. There are 17 residues in the CDR3. The germline V gene has CDR1 KGHSH and CDR2 LQKENI. With 2 bases clipped from V and 4 bases from J, the junction kept 10 bases outside the gene matches. Extraction of RNA preceded its reverse transcription into cDNA, which served as the sequencing template. Only in-frame clones appear in the TCRdb table, and some are missing; sequencing was by immunoSEQ multiplex PCR. The sample includes 150,000 or so clones, about 61% seen only once; the top ten take under 20%.

The genes are TRBV18 and TRBJ2-1; TRBD1 matches at 8 bases. The receptor was derived from a human donor with alopecia areata. This specimen consisted of CD4+ T cells sorted from blood, obtained at approximately week 61, from a patient treated with tofacitinib. CDR3 coding DNA: TGTGCCAGCTCACCAGGGACAGGCACTCAGGGTTACAATGAGCAGTTCTTC. This translates into CASSPGTGTQGYNEQFF.